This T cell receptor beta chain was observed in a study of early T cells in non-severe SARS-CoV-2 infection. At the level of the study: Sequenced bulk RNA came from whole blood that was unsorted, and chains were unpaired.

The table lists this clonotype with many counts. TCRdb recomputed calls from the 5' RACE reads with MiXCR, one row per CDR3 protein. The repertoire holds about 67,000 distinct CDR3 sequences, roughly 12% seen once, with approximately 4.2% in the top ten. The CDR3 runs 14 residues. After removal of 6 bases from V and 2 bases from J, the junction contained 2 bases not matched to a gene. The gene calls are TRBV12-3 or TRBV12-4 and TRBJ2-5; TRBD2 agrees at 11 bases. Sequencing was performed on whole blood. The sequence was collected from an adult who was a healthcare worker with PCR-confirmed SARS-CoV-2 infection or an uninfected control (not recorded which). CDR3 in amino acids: CASRRTSGQETQYF. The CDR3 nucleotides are TGTGCCAGCAGGCGGACTAGCGGGCAAGAGACCCAGTACTTC.